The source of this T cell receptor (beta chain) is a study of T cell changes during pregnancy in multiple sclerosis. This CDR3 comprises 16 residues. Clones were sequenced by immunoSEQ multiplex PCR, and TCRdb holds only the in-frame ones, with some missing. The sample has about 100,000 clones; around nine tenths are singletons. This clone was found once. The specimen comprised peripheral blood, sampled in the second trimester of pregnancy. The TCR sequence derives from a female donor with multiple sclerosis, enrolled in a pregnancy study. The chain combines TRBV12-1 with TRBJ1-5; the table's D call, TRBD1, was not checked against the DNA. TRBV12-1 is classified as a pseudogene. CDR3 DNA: TGTGCCAGCAGGCCGGGACAGGGTTCTATACGTCGGCCCCAGCATTTT. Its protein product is CASRPGQGSIRRPQHF.